The entry below describes one T cell receptor beta chain. The sample originates from a study of blood T cell repertoires in COVID-19. Study background: Whether acute or convalescent, the COVID-19 samples came from the United States, Italy and Spain.

The V gene's germline CDR1 is MNHEY and CDR2 SVGEGT. The CDR3 is made up of 19 amino acids. V dropped 6 bases and J dropped 0; count of bases not matched to a gene: 12. Sequencing used immunoSEQ multiplex PCR; TCRdb keeps in-frame clones, though not all of them. The sample comprises roughly 220,000 clones, 84% of which are singletons, and around 5.5% rests with the top ten. Sequencing was carried out using peripheral blood. This sequence was found in a woman aged 55-75 years who had recovered from COVID-19. V gene TRBV6-2 or TRBV6-3 combines with J gene TRBJ2-7; 15 bases are shared with TRBD2. In DNA, the CDR3 is TGTGCCAGCAGCCCTACAGAGGGACTAGCGGGGGGCCGCTCCTACGAGCAGTACTTC. The encoded protein is CASSPTEGLAGGRSYEQYF.